The table lists the clone carrying this TCR beta chain with a count of one. Its antigen is not known. The entry originates in a study of cytomegalovirus exposure and HLA in healthy donors. Study-wide background: Some 80 million unique TCR sequences came from HLA-typed donors in an early release. The Caucasian-associated ancestry cluster held 80% to 90% of a few hundred genotyped donors. Study observations and caveats: Highly shared sequence variants in one cluster were likely a sequencing artifact. As was reported, the HLA-A and HLA-B alleles of most subjects were accurately predicted from TCR beta sequences.

The PCR made use of 60 Vbeta and 13 Jbeta primers. Here immunoSEQ multiplex PCR was the method, and the copy in TCRdb shows in-frame clones only, minus some. There are over 90,000 clones in the sample; about four fifths occur only once, and more than 4.5% lies in the top ten. This CDR3 contains 13 residues. Germline-derived CDR1 and CDR2 are MNHEY and SMNVEV (reference sequence). With 7 bases removed from V and 7 bases from J, the gap between germline ends came to 16 bases. The receptor was derived from a man between 35 and 55 years old in good health and CMV-seropositive. The source material was PBMCs. The V call is TRBV27, the J call TRBJ1-1; tentative D call: TRBD1 (6 bases). The DNA of the CDR3 is TGTGCCAGCACCCAATTTCCAGGGGATGAAGCTTTCTTT. It codes for CASTQFPGDEAFF.